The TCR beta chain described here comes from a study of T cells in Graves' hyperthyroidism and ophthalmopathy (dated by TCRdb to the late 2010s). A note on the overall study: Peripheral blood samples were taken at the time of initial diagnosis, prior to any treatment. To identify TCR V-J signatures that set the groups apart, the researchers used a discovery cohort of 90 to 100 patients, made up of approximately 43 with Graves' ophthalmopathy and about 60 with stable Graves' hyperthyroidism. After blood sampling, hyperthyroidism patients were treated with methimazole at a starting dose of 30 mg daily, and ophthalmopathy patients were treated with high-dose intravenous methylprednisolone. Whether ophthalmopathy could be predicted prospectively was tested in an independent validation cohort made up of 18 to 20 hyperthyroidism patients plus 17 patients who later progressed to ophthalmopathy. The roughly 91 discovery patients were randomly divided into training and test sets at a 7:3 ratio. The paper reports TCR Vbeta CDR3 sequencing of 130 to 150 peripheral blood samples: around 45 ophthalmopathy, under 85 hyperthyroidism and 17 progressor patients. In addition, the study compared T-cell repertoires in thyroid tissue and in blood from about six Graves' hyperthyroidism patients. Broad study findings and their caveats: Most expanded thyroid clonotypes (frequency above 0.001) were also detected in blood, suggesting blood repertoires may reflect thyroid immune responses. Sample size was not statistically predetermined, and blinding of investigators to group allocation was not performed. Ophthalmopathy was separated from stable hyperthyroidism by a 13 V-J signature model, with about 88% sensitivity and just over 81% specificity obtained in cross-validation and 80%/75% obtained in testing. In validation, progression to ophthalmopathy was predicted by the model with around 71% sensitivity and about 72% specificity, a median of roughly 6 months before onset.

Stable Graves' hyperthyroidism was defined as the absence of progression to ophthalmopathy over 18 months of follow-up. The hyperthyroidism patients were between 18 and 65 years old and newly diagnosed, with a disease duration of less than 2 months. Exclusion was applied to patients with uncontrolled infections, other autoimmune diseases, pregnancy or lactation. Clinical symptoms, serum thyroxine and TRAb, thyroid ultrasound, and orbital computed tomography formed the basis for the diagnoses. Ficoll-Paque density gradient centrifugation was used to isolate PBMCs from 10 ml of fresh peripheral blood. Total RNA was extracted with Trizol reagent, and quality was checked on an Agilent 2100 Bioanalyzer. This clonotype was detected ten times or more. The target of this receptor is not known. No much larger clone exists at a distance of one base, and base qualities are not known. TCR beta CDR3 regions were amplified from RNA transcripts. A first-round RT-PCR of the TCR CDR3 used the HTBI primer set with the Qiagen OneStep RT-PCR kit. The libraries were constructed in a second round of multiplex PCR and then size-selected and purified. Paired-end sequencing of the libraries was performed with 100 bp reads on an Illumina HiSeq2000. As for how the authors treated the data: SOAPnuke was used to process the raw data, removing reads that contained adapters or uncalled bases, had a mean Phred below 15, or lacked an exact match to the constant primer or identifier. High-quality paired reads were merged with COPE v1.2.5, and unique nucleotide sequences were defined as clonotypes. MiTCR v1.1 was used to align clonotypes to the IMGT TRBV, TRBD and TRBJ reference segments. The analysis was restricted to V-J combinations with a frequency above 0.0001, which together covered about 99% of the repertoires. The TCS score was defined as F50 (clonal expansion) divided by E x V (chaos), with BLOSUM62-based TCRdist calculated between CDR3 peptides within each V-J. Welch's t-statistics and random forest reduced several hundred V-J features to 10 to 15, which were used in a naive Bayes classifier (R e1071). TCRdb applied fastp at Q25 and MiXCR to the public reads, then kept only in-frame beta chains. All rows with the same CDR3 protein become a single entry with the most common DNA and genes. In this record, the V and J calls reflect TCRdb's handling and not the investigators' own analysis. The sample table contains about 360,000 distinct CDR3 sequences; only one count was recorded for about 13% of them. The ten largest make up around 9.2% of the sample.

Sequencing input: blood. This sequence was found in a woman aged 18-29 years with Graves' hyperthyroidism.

The bases read TGTGCCAGCAGCGCCTTGACAGGGTTTAATTCACCCCTCCACTTT. Translated, it gives CASSALTGFNSPLHF. The chain couples TRBV9 to TRBJ1-6, with 7 junctional bases fitting TRBD1. The CDR3, from cysteine to phenylalanine, totals 15 residues. The DNA shown is the 45-base CDR3, in frame from base 1. From V the trimming removes 3 bases and from J it removes 6 bases, while the gene matches leave 6 bases of the junction unaccounted for. The germline V gene sets CDR1 to SGDLS and CDR2 to YYNGEE.